These 7 T cell receptor beta chains share one sample of origin, sequenced in a study of T cells in Graves' hyperthyroidism and ophthalmopathy. The CDR3 regions of TCR beta were amplified from RNA transcripts. First-round RT-PCR with HTBI primers amplified the TCR CDR3 region. TCRdb fed the multiplex PCR reads into MiXCR, producing one record per CDR3 protein. The sample carries 650,000 to 850,000 distinct CDR3 sequences, under 20% recorded once. Sequenced sample: blood. The receptors derive from a woman aged 50 to 65 with Graves' hyperthyroidism that later progressed to Graves' ophthalmopathy.

This clonotype was seen more than once but under ten times. The chain joins TRBV20-1 to TRBJ1-3; the D gene is possibly TRBD1 (6 bases). Deletions cut 3 bases from V and 2 bases from J, with 8 bases between. The CDR3 totals 13 residues. Germline CDR1 and CDR2: DFQATT and SNEGSKA (reference sequence). CDR3 protein: CSASPGAGNTIYF. The CDR3 DNA follows: TGCAGTGCTAGTCCAGGGGCTGGAAACACCATATATTTT.

The chain carries TRBV29-1 and TRBJ2-5; 10 bases agree with TRBD2. CDR3 length: 14 amino acids. Trimming at V came to 4 bases and at J to 4 bases, leaving 6 bases not matched to a gene. In germline, CDR1 is SQVTM, CDR2 ANQGSEA. The CDR3 protein is CSVGTSGRGETQYF. In nucleotides, the CDR3 is TGCAGCGTTGGGACTAGCGGAAGGGGAGAGACCCAGTACTTC.

Ten or more counts support this clonotype. The V and J genes are TRBV6-1 and TRBJ2-5, with a possible D match to TRBD1 (6 bases). V lost 5 bases and J lost 2, with 15 bases in between. This CDR3 is 15 amino acids long. CDR1 is MNHNS, CDR2 SASEGT, per germline. The CDR3: CASSSLRGYQETQYF. Here the CDR3 DNA reads TGTGCCAGCAGTAGCCTCAGGGGCTATCAAGAGACCCAGTACTTC.

This clonotype was recorded a few times. The chain combines TRBV7-2 with TRBJ1-2; the D gene is possibly TRBD1 (6 bases). Germline CDR1 and CDR2: SGHTA and FQGNSA. Between the trimmed V and J ends, which lost 1 base and 7 bases, there was a span of 10 bases. CDR3 length equals 13 residues. CDR3 region: CASSLDGGSGYTF. CDR3 nucleotide sequence: TGTGCCAGCAGCTTAGATGGGGGCTCTGGCTACACCTTC.

This clonotype has ten or more counts. This sequence joins TRBV30 and TRBJ1-3; the match to TRBD1 covers 7 bases. The CDR3 totals 16 residues. From germline, CDR1 is GTSNPN and CDR2 SVGIG (reference sequence). V lost 5 bases and J lost 4; bases outside the gene matches: 14. The CDR3 sequence: CAWATGTVVSGNTIYF. The CDR3 DNA reads as TGTGCCTGGGCAACTGGGACAGTCGTATCGGGAAACACCATATATTTT.

The DNA for the CDR3 is TGTGCCAGTAGTTGGACTATAAACACCGGGGAGCTGTTTTTT. Protein sequence: CASSWTINTGELFF. This chain connects TRBV19 to TRBJ2-2, with a tentative D call TRBD2 (6 bases). The V end was cut by 5 bases, the J end by 2 bases, with 9 bases between. The germline CDR1 and CDR2 sequences are LNHDA and SQIVND (reference sequence). CDR3 size: 14 residues.

In its sample, this clonotype was seen a few times. V gene TRBV27 combines with J gene TRBJ2-2; 7 positions agree with TRBD1. The CDR3 has 15 amino acids. Germline CDR1 is MNHEY and CDR2 is SMNVEV (reference sequence). Germline trimming cut 5 bases from V and 6 bases from J; bases unmatched to any gene: 9. CDR3 nucleotide sequence: TGTGCCAGCAGTCCCTTCCCGACAGGGCCCGGGGAGCTGTTTTTT. Protein: CASSPFPTGPGELFF.